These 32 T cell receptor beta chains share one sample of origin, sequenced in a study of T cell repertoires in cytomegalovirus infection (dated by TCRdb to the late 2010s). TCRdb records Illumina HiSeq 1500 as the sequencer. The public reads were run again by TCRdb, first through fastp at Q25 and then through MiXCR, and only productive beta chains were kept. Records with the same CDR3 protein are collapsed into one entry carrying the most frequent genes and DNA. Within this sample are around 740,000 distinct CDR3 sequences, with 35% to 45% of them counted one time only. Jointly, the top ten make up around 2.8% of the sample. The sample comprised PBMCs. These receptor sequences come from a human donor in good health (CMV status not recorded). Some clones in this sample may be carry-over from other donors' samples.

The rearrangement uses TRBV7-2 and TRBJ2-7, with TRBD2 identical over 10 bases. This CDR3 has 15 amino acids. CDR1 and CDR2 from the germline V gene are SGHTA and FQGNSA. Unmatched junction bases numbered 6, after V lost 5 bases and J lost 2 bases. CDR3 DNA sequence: TGTGCCAGCAGCCTGCGGACTAGCGGCCCCTACGAGCAGTACTTC. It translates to CASSLRTSGPYEQYF.

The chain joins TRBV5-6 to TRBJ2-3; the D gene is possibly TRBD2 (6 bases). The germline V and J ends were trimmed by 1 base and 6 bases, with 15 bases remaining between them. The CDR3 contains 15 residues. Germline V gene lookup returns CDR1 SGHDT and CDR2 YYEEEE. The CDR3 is CASSLRRAAWDTQYF. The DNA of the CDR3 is TGTGCCAGCAGCTTGAGGAGGGCTGCCTGGGATACGCAGTATTTT.

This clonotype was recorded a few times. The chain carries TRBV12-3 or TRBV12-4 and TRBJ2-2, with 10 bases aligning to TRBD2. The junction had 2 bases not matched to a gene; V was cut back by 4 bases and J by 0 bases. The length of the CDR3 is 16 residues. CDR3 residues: CASSSLAGSNTGELFF. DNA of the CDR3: TGTGCCAGCAGTTCACTAGCGGGATCGAACACCGGGGAGCTGTTTTTT.

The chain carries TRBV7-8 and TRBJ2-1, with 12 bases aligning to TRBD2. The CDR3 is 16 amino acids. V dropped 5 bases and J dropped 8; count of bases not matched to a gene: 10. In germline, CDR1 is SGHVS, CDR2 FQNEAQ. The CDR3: CASSLRLAGEGDEQFF. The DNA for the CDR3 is TGTGCCAGCAGCCTCCGACTAGCGGGAGAAGGGGATGAGCAGTTCTTC.

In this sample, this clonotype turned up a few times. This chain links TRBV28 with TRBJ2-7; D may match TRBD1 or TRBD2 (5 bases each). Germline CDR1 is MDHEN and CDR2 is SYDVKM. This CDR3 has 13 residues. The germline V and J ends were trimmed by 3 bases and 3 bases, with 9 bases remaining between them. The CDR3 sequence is CASSFGTYYEQYF. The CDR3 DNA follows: TGTGCCAGCAGTTTCGGGACCTACTACGAGCAGTACTTC.

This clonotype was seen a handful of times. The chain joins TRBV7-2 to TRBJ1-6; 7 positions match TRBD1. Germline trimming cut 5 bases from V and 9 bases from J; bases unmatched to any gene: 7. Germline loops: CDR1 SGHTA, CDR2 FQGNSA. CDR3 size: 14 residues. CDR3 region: CASSPQGGSSPLHF. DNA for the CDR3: TGTGCCAGCAGCCCCCAGGGGGGGAGTTCACCCCTCCACTTT. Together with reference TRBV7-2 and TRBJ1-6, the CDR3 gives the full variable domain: GAGVSQSPSNKVTEKGKDVELRCDPISGHTALYWYRQSLGQGLEFLIYFQGNSAPDKSGLPSDRFSAERTGGSVSTLTIQRTQQEDSAVYLCASSPQGGSSPLHFGNGTRLTVT.

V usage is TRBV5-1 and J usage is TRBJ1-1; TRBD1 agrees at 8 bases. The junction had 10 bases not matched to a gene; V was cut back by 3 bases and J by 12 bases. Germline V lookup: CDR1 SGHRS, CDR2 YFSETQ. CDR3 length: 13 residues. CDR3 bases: TGCGCCAGCAGCTCCCTCGGACAGGGAGCACCTTTCTTT. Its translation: CASSSLGQGAPFF.

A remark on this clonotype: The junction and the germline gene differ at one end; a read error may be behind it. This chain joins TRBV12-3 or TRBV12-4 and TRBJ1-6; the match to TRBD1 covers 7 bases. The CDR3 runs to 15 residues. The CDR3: CDSSRQGLVNSPLHF. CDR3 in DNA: TGTGACAGCAGTCGACAGGGCCTGGTTAATTCACCCCTCCACTTT.

CDR3 amino acids: CAISESGDQPQHF. The CDR3 DNA reads TGTGCCATCAGTGAGTCGGGGGACCAGCCCCAGCATTTT. The chain joins TRBV10-3 to TRBJ1-5, with TRBD1 as a possible D gene (5 bases). The germline V gene encodes CDR1 ENHRY and CDR2 SYGVKD. The germline V and J ends were trimmed by 0 bases and 7 bases, with 7 bases remaining between them. CDR3 length equals 13 residues.

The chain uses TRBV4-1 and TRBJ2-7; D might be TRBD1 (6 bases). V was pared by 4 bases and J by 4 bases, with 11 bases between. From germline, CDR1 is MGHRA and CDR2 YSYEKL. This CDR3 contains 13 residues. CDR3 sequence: CASSPTQGYEQYF. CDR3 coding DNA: TGCGCCAGCAGCCCGACCCAGGGGTACGAGCAGTACTTC.

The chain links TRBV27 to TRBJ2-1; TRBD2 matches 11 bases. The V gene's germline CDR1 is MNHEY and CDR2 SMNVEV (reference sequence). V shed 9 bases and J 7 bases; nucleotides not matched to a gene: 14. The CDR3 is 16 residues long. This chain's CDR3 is CARILDSGGAWNEQFF. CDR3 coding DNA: TGTGCCAGGATTTTGGATAGCGGGGGGGCCTGGAATGAGCAGTTCTTC.

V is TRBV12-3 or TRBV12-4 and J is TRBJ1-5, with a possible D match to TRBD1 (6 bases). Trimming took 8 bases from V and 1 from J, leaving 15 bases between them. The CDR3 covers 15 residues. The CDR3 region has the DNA TGTGCCAGCCGGGGGTTTGGGGGCAGCAATCAGCCCCAGCATTTT. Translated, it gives CASRGFGGSNQPQHF.

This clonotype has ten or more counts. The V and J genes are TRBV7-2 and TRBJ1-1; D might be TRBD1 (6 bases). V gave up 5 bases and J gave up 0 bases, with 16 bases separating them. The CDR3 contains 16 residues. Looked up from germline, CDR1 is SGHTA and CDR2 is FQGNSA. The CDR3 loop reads CASSQGTRGLNTEAFF. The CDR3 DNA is TGTGCCAGCAGCCAGGGGACAAGGGGCTTGAACACTGAAGCTTTCTTT.

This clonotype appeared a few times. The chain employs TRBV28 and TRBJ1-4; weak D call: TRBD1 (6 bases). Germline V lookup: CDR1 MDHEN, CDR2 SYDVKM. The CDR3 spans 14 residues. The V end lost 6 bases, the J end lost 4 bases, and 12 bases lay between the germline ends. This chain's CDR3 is CASRQGKSNEKLFF. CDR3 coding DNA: TGTGCCAGCAGGCAGGGGAAGAGTAATGAAAAACTGTTTTTT.

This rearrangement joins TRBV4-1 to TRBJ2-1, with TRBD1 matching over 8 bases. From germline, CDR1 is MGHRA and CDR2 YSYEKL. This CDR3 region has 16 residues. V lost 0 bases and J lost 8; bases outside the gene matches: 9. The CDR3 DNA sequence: TGCGCCAGCAGCCAAGATAAGGACAGGGCCGCCTATGAGCAGTTCTTC. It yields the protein CASSQDKDRAAYEQFF.

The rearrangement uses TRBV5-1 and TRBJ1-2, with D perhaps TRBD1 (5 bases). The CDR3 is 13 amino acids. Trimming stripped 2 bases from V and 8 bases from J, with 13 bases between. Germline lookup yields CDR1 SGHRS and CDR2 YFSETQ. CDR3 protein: CASSFPGSGGYTF. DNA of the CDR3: TGCGCCAGCAGCTTTCCAGGGTCGGGCGGCTACACCTTC.

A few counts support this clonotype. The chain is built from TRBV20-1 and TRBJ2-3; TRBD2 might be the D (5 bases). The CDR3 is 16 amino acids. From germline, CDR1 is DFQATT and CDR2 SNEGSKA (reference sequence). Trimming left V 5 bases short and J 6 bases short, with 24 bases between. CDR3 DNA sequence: TGCAGTGCTTGTCGGGCCGGGGTCAGCGCCGTGGATACGCAGTATTTT. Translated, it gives CSACRAGVSAVDTQYF.

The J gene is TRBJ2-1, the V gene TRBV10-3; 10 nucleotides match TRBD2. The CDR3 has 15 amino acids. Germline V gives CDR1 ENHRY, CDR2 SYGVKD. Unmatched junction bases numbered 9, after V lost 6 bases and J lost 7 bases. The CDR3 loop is CAIRRSGGGWNEQFF. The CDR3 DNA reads TGTGCCATCAGGAGGAGCGGGGGGGGTTGGAATGAGCAGTTCTTC.

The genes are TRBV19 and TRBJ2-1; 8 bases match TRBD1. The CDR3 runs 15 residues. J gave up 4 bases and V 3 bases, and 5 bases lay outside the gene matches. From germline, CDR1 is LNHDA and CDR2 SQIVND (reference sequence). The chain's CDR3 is CASSMIQGGYNEQFF. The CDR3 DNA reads TGTGCCAGTAGTATGATACAGGGGGGATACAATGAGCAGTTCTTC.

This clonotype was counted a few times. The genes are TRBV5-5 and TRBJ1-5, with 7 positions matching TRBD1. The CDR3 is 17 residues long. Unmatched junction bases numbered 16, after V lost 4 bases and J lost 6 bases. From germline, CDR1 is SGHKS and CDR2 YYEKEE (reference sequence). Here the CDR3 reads CASSREGGTQTAQPQHF. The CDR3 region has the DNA TGTGCCAGCAGCCGGGAAGGGGGCACTCAAACAGCTCAGCCCCAGCATTTT.

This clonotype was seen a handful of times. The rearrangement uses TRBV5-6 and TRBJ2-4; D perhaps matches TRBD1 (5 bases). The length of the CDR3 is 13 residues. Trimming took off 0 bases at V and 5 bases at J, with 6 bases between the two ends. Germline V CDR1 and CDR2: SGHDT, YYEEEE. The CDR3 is CASSLGGENIQYF. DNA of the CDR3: TGTGCCAGCAGCTTGGGGGGCGAAAACATTCAGTACTTC.

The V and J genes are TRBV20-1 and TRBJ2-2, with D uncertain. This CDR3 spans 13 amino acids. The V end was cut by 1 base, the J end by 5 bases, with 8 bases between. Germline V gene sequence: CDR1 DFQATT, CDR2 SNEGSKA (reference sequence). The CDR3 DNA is TGCAGTGCTAGAGTAGCTTATACCGGGGAGCTGTTTTTT. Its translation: CSARVAYTGELFF.

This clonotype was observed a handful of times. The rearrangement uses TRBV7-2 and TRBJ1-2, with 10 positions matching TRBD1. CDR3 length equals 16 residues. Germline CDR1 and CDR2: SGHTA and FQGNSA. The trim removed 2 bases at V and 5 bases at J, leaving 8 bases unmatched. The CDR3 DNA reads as TGTGCCAGCAGCTTAACAAACCGGGACAGGGGATATGGCTACACCTTC. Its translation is CASSLTNRDRGYGYTF.

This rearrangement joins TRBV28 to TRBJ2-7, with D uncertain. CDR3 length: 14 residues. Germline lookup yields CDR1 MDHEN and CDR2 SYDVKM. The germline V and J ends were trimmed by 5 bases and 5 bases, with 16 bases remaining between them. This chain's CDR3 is CASSPSGWDDEQYF. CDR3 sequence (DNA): TGTGCCAGCAGTCCCTCGGGTTGGGATGACGAGCAGTACTTC.

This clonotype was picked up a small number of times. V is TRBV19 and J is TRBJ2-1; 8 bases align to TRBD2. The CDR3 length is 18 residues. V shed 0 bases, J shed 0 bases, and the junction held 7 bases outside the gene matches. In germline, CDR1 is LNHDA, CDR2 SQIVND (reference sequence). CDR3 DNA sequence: TGTGCCAGTAGTATAGATCTGGGTAGCGGGGCCTCCTACAATGAGCAGTTCTTC. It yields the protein CASSIDLGSGASYNEQFF.

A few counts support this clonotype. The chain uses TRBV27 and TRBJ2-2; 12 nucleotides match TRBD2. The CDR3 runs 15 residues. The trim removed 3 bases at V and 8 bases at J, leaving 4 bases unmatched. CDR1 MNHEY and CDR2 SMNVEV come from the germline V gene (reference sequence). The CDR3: CASSLLTSGRGELFF. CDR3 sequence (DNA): TGTGCCAGCAGTTTGCTGACTAGCGGGAGAGGGGAGCTGTTTTTT.

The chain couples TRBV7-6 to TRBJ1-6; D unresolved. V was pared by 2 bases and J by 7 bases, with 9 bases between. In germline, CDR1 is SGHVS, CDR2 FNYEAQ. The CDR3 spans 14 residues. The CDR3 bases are TGTGCCAGCAGCTTATATGCAGGAAATTCACCCCTCCACTTT. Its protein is CASSLYAGNSPLHF.

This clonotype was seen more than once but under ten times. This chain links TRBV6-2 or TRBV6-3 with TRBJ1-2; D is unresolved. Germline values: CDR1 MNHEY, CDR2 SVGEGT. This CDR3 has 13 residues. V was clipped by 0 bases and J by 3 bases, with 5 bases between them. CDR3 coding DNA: TGTGCCAGCAGTTACTCCAACGACTATGGCTACACCTTC. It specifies CASSYSNDYGYTF.

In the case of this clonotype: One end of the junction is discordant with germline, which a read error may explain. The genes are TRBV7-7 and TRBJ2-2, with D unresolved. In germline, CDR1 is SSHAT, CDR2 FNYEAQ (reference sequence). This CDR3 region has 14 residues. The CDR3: CASSFGRGTGELFF. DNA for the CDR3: TGTGCTAGCAGCTTTGGGCGAGGAACCGGGGAGCTGTTTTTT.

The CDR3 loop is CSAQNMETQYF. The CDR3 coding sequence is TGCAGTGCTCAGAATATGGAGACCCAGTACTTC. The chain links TRBV20-1 to TRBJ2-5; D unclear. The V end was cut by 5 bases, the J end by 5 bases, with 9 bases between. CDR1 is DFQATT, CDR2 SNEGSKA, per germline (reference sequence). This CDR3 has 11 amino acids.

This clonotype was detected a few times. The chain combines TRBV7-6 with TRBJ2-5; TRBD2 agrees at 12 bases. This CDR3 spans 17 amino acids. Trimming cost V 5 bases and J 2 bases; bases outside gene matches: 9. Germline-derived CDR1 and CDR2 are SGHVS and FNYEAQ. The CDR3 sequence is CASSVRTSGMEQETQYF. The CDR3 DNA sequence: TGTGCCAGCAGCGTACGGACTAGCGGGATGGAGCAAGAGACCCAGTACTTC.

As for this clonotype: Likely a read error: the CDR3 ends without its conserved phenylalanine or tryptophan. CDR3 residues: CASSIPGLGKTQYL. The CDR3 DNA reads TGTGCCAGCAGCATACCGGGACTGGGAAAGACCCAGTACTTA. V and J are TRBV11-2 and TRBJ2-5, with TRBD2 as a possible D gene (6 bases). Germline loops: CDR1 SGHAT, CDR2 FQNNGV. The CDR3 contains 14 residues. V lost 5 bases, J lost 6 bases, and 16 bases lay in between.